This T cell receptor beta chain was recorded in a study of regulatory T cells in long-lasting Graves disease. Sample time point: persistent/refractory GD, antithyroid drugs over 5 years with positive TRAb. Extracted PBMC RNA gave rise to the TCR library. Whole-study findings and limits: When disease was persistent, TRBV28, TRBJ1-2 and TRBJ2-5 were the favored segments.

CDR1 is MDHEN, CDR2 SYDVKM, per germline. This CDR3 region has 14 residues. iRepertoire HTBI primers and Arm-PCR of CDR3 regions built TCR beta libraries. TCRdb re-analysed the multiplex PCR reads in MiXCR, keeping a single row per CDR3 protein. The sample shows around 300,000 distinct CDR3 sequences, approximately 20% of them seen only once. A few counts support this clonotype. Its antigen is still unknown. This may come from a read error, since a much larger clone is one base off. The clonotype was recovered from a female donor with Graves disease. The V and J genes are TRBV28 and TRBJ1-2; 7 nucleotides align to TRBD1. The sequenced sample was peripheral blood mononuclear cells (PBMCs), obtained when the disease was refractory, from a patient treated with antithyroid drugs. In DNA, the CDR3 is TGTGCCAACAGTTCCGGGACAGTCCCCTATGGCTACACCTTC. Protein: CANSSGTVPYGYTF.